This note documents a single TCR beta chain sequence. The data were obtained in a study of blood T cell repertoires in COVID-19. Per the original methods: It was from reference gene primer amplification that nucleated cell counts were estimated. Measured with immunoSEQ multiplex PCR; TCRdb has only the in-frame clones, and not every one. That table supplies the V and J calls and clone size; D and trimming were determined from the DNA. Among over 200,000 clones, roughly 84% were seen once, and the ten largest hold approximately 4.7%. This TCR came from a man aged 45-65 years with active or convalescent COVID-19. Sequencing used peripheral blood.

The DNA of the CDR3 is TGCGCCAGCAGCTTGGGACAGGGGGCTGGTCAGCCCCAGCATTTT. Translation gives CASSLGQGAGQPQHF. This chain connects TRBV5-1 to TRBJ1-5; TRBD1 matches at 10 bases. This CDR3 region has 15 residues. Germline values: CDR1 SGHRS, CDR2 YFSETQ. V shed 0 bases and J 6 bases; nucleotides not matched to a gene: 3. The whole variable domain, remainder taken from reference TRBV5-1 and TRBJ1-5, is KAGVTQTPRYLIKTRGQQVTLSCSPISGHRSVSWYQQTPGQGLQFLFEYFSETQRNKGNFPGRFSGRQFSNSRSEMNVSTLELGDSALYLCASSLGQGAGQPQHFGDGTRLSIL.